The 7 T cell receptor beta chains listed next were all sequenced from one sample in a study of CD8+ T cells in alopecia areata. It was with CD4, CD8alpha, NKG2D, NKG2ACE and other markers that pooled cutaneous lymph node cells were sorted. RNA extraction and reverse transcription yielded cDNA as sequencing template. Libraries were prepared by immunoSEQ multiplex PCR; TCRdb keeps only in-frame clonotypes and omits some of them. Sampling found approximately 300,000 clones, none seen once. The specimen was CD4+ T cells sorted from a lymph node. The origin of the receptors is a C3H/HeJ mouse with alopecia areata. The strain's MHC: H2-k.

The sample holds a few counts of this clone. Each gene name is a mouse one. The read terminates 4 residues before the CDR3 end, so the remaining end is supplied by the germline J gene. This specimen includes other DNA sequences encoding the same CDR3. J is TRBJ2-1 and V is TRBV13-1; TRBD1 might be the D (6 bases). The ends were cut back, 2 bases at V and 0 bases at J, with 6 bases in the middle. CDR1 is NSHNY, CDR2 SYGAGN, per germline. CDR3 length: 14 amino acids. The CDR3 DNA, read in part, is TGTGCCAGCAGTGAACAGGGTAACTATGCT. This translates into CASSEQGNYA. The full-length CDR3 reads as CASSEQGNYAEQFF.

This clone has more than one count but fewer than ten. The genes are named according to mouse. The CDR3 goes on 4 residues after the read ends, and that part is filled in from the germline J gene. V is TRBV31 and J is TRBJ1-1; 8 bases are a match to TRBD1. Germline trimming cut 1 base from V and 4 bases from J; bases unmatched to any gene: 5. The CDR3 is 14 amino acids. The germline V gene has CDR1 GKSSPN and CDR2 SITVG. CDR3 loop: CAWSPGGAGTEVFF. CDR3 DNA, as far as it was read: TGTGCCTGGAGTCCAGGGGGCGCGGGCACA.

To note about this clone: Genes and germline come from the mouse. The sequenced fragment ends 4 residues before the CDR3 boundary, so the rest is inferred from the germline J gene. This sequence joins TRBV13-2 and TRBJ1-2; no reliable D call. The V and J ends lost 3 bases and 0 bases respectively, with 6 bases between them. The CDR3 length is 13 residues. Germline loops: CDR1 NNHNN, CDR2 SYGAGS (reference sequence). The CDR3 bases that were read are TGTGCCAGCGGTGCAAGGTCAAACTCC. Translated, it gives CASGARSNS. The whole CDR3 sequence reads CASGARSNSDYTF.

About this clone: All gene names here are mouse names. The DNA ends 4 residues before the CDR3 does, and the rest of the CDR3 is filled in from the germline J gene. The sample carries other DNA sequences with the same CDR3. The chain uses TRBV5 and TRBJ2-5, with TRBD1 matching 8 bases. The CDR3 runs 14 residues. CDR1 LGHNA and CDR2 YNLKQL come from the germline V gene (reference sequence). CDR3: CASSQTGEGDTQYF. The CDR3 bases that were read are TGTGCCAGCAGCCAGACAGGGGAGGGAGAC.

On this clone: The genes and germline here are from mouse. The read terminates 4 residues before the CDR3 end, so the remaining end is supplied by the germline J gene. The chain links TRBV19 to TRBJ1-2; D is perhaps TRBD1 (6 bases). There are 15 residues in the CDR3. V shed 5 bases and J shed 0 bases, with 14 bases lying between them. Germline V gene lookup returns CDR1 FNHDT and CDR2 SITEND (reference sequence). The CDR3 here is CASSRRDNANSDYTF. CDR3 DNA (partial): TGTGCCAGCAGCCGCCGGGACAATGCAAACTCC.

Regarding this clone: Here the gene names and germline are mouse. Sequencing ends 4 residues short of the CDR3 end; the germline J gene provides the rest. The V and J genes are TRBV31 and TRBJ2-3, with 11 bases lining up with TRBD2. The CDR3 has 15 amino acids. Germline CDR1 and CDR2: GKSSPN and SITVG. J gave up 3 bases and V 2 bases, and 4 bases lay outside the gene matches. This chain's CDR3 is CAWSGLGGSAETLYF. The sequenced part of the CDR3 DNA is TGTGCCTGGAGTGGACTGGGGGGATCGGCAGAA.

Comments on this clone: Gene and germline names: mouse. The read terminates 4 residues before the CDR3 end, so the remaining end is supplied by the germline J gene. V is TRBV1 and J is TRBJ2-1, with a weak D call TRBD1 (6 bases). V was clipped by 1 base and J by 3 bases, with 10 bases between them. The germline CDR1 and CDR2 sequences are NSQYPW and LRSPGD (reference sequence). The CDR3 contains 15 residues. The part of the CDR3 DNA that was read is TGCACCTGCAGTGCAGCCGGGACACTCTATGCT. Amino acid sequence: CTCSAAGTLYA. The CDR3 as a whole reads CTCSAAGTLYAEQFF.